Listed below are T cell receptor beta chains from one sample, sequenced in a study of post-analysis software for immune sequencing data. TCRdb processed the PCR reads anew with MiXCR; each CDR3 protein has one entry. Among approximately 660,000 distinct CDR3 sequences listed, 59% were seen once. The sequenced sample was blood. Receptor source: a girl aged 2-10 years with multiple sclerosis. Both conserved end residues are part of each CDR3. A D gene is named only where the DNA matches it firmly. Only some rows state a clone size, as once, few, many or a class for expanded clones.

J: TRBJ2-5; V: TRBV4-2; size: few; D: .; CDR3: CASSQGQGFKETQYF; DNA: TGTGCCAGCAGCCAAGGCCAAGGGTTTAAAGAGACCCAGTACTTC
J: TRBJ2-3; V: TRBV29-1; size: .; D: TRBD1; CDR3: CSVDQTGDTQYF; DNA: TGCAGCGTTGATCAGACAGGGGATACGCAGTATTTT
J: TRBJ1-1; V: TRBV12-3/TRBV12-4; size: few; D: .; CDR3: CARTAGTEAFF; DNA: TGTGCCAGGACCGCGGGCACTGAAGCTTTCTTT
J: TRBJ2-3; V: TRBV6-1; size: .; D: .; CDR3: CANSESTADTQYF; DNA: TGTGCCAACAGTGAATCAACAGCAGATACGCAGTATTTT
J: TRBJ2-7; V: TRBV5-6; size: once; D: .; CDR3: CASSPDGLTTYEQYF; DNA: TGTGCCAGCAGCCCCGACGGCTTGACTACCTACGAGCAGTACTTC
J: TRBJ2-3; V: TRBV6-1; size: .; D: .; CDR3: CASSPARGNRLSTDTQYF; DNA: TGTGCCAGCAGCCCCGCTCGCGGGAACCGTCTGAGCACAGATACGCAGTATTTT
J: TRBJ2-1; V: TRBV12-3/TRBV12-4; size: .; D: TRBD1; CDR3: CANSPGQGQWEQFF; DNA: TGTGCCAACAGTCCGGGACAGGGGCAATGGGAGCAGTTCTTC
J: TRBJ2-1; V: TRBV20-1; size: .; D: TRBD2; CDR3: CSASIGLAGVNEQFF; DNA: TGCAGTGCTAGTATCGGACTAGCGGGAGTCAATGAGCAGTTCTTC
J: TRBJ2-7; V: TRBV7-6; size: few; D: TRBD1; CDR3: CASSASTGGEQYF; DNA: TGTGCCAGCAGCGCCTCGACAGGGGGCGAGCAGTACTTC
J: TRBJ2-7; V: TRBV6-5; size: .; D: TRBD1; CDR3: CASSYRDSALISLVYEQYF; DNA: TGTGCCAGCAGTTACCGGGACAGTGCTCTCATATCCCTCGTGTACGAGCAGTACTTC